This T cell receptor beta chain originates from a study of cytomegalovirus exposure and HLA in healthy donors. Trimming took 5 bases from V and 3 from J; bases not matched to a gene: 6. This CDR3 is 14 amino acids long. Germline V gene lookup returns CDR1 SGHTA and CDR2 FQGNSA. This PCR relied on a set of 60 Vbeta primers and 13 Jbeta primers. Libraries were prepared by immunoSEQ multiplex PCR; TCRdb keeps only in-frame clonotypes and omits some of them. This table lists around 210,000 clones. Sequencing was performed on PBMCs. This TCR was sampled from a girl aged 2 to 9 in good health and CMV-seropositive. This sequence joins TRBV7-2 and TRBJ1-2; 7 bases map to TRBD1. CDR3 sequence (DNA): TGTGCCAGCAGCGAAGGGGACAGAGACTATGGCTACACCTTC. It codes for CASSEGDRDYGYTF.